This T cell receptor beta chain was captured by sequencing in a study of T cells in Graves' hyperthyroidism and ophthalmopathy (dated by TCRdb to between 2017 and 2020). Regarding the study in general: Peripheral blood samples were taken at initial diagnosis, before any treatment was given. To identify TCR V-J signatures that set the groups apart, the researchers used a discovery cohort of about a hundred patients, made up of 43 with Graves' ophthalmopathy and some 55 with stable Graves' hyperthyroidism. Prospective prediction of ophthalmopathy was tested in an independent validation cohort of 18 to 20 hyperthyroidism patients and some 17 patients who later progressed to ophthalmopathy. According to the paper, TCR Vbeta CDR3 sequencing was carried out on 135 peripheral blood samples, which came from over 40 ophthalmopathy, fewer than 80 hyperthyroidism and approximately 17 progressor patients. Once sampling was done, hyperthyroidism patients were given methimazole at a starting dose of 30 mg daily, whereas ophthalmopathy patients were given high-dose intravenous methylprednisolone. The approximately 90 discovery patients were randomly split 7:3 into training and test sets. In roughly six Graves' hyperthyroidism patients, the study also compared T-cell repertoires from thyroid tissue with T-cell repertoires from blood. Beyond this particular receptor, the publication reports: Sample size was not statistically predetermined, and blinding of investigators to group allocation was not performed. A 13 V-J signature model separated ophthalmopathy from stable hyperthyroidism, with roughly 88% sensitivity and roughly 81% specificity in cross-validation and 80%/75% in testing. In validation, the model predicted progression to ophthalmopathy with roughly 70% sensitivity and 72.22% specificity, a median of 6.5 months before onset. Most expanded thyroid clonotypes (frequency above 0.001) were also detected in blood, a finding suggesting that blood repertoires may reflect thyroid immune responses.

Amplification of TCR beta CDR3 regions was carried out from RNA transcripts. For the first round of RT-PCR on the TCR CDR3, the HTBI primer set was used together with the Qiagen OneStep RT-PCR kit. Libraries were constructed in a second round of multiplex PCR, after which size selection and purification were performed. Sequencing of the libraries was done on an Illumina HiSeq2000 using paired-end 100 bp reads. Regarding the original processing steps: SOAPnuke was used to process the raw data, removing reads that contained adapters or uncalled bases, had a mean Phred below 15, or lacked an exact match to the constant primer or identifier. High-quality paired reads were merged with COPE v1.2.5, and unique nucleotide sequences were defined as clonotypes. Clonotypes were aligned to IMGT TRBV, TRBD and TRBJ reference segments using MiTCR v1.1. The analysis was restricted to V-J combinations with a frequency above 0.0001, which together covered around 99% of the repertoires. The TCS score was defined as the ratio of F50 (clonal expansion) to E x V (chaos), calculated using BLOSUM62-based TCRdist between CDR3 peptides within each V-J. Welch's t-statistics and random forest reduced around 520 V-J features to roughly 13, which were used in a naive Bayes classifier (R e1071). TCRdb reworked the public reads: Q25 trimming with fastp, MiXCR clone assembly, productive beta chains retained. Identical CDR3 protein sequences are pooled into one entry, listed with their most common genes and DNA. The V and J calls follow TCRdb's processing rather than the paper's. The sample includes approximately 430,000 distinct CDR3 sequences, with 15% to 19% observed a single time. Roughly an eighth of the sample belongs to the ten largest clones.

This clonotype occurred a few times. Its antigen is not yet known. Per-base qualities were not stored, and no clone one base away is much larger. A patient counted as having stable Graves' hyperthyroidism if no progression to ophthalmopathy occurred over 18 months of follow-up. Hyperthyroidism patients were newly diagnosed, had a disease duration of under 2 months, and were aged 18 to 65 years. Exclusion was applied to patients with uncontrolled infections, other autoimmune diseases, pregnancy or lactation. Diagnoses were based on clinical symptoms, serum thyroxine and TRAb, thyroid ultrasound and orbital computed tomography. Ficoll-Paque density gradient centrifugation was used to isolate PBMCs from about 9.4 ml of fresh peripheral blood. Total RNA was extracted using Trizol reagent, and RNA quality was assessed on an Agilent 2100 Bioanalyzer. The CDR3 runs 14 amino acids, cysteine and phenylalanine included. Kept here is only the CDR3 DNA, which spans 42 bases and is read in frame from base 1. V sheds 5 bases and J sheds 2 bases, leaving 13 bases between their ends.

Sequences were obtained from blood. This clonotype originated in a young woman with Graves' hyperthyroidism. The chain joins TRBV12-3 or TRBV12-4 to TRBJ2-7; the D gene remains uncertain. The DNA reads as follows: TGTGCCAGCAGTCCCAGTGGACCAGCCTACGAGCAGTACTTC. This encodes CASSPSGPAYEQYF.